One sample yielded the 2 T cell receptor beta chains listed below, sequenced in a study of blood T cell repertoires in COVID-19 (dated by TCRdb to the early 2020s). The library was made by the immunoSEQ multiplex PCR assay. Drawn from immuneACCESS, this table holds only the in-frame rearrangements with V and J called that TCRdb kept. Clones are partly lost; checked studies trace under half to an unresolved V gene and leave the rest unexplained. The table for this sample lists approximately 100,000 clones; more than 60% of them were counted only once. In total, the top ten clones hold less than 25% of the sample. The sample taken for sequencing was peripheral blood. These receptor sequences come from a man between 65 and 80 years old with acute or convalescent COVID-19.

This chain links TRBV5-1 with TRBJ2-1, with 10 bases lining up with TRBD2. CDR1 is SGHRS, CDR2 YFSETQ, per germline. The CDR3 has 15 amino acids. V trimming: 0 bases; J trimming: 3 bases; junction bases outside the gene matches: 0. The CDR3 region has the DNA TGCGCCAGCAGCTTGGTAGCGGGAGGCTACAATGAGCAGTTCTTC. It translates to CASSLVAGGYNEQFF. The entire variable domain, with the rest obtained from reference TRBV5-1 and TRBJ2-1, is as follows: KAGVTQTPRYLIKTRGQQVTLSCSPISGHRSVSWYQQTPGQGLQFLFEYFSETQRNKGNFPGRFSGRQFSNSRSEMNVSTLELGDSALYLCASSLVAGGYNEQFFGPGTRLTVL.

CDR3 sequence: CASSRHRAGANVLTF. The CDR3 bases are TGTGCCAGCAGCCGACACAGGGCTGGGGCCAACGTCCTGACTTTC. The gene calls are TRBV14 and TRBJ2-6, with D maybe TRBD1 (6 bases). This CDR3 has 15 residues. The germline CDR1 and CDR2 sequences are SGHDN and FVKESK. V lost 4 bases and J 2 bases, leaving 9 bases between the germline ends.